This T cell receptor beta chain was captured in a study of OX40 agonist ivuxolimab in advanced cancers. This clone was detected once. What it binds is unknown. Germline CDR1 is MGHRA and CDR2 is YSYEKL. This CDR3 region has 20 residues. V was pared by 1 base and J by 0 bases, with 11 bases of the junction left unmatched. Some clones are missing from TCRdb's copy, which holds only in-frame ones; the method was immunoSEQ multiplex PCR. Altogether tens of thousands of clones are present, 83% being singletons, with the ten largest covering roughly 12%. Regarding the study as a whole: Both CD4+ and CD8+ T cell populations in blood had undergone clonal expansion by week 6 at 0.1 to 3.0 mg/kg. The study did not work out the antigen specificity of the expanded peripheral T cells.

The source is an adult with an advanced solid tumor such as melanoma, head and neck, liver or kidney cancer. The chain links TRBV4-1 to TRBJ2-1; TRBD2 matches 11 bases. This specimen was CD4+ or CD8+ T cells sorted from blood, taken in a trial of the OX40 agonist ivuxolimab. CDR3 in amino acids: CASSQGASGGFSSSYNEQFF. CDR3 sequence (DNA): TGCGCCAGCAGCCAAGGGGCTAGCGGGGGGTTTTCGAGCTCCTACAATGAGCAGTTCTTC.